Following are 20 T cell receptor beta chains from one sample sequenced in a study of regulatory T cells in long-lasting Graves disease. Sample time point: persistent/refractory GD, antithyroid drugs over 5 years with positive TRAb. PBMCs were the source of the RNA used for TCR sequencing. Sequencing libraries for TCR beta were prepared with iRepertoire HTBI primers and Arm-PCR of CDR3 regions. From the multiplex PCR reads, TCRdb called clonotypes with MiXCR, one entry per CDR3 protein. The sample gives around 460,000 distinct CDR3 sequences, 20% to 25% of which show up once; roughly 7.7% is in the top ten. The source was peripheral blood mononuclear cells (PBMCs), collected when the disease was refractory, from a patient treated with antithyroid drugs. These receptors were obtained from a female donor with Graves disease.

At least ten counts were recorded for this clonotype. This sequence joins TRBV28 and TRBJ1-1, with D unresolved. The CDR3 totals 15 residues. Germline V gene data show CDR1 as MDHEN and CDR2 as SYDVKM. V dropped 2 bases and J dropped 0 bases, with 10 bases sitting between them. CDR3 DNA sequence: TGTGCCAGCAGTTTAGGGGTGGCAATGAACACTGAAGCTTTCTTT. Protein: CASSLGVAMNTEAFF.

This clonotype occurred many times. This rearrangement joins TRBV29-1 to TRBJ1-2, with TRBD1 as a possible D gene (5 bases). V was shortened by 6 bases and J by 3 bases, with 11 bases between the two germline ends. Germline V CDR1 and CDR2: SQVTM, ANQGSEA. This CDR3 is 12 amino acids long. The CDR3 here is CSVGDWDYGYTF. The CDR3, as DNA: TGCAGCGTCGGGGACTGGGACTATGGCTACACCTTC.

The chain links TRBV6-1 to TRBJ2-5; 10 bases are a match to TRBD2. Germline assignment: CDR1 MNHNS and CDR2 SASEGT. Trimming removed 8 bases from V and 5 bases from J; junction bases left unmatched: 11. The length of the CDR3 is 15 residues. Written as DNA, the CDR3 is TGTGCCAGCTGTGCAACTAGCGGGGTGAGGGAGACCCAGTACTTC. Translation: CASCATSGVRETQYF.

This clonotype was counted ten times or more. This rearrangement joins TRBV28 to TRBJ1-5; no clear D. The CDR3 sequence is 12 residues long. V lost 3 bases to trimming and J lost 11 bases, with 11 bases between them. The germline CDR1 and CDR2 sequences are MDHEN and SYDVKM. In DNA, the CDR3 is TGTGCCAGCAGTTTGGGAGGGATAGCCCAGCATTTT. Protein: CASSLGGIAQHF.

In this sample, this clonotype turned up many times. The CDR3 loop is CATSDATRTGEKLFF. DNA for the CDR3: TGTGCCACCAGTGACGCTACTCGGACGGGGGAAAAACTGTTTTTT. The chain couples TRBV24-1 to TRBJ1-4; D gene unclear. CDR3 length: 15 amino acids. Trimming stripped 4 bases from V and 8 bases from J, with 16 bases between. The germline gives CDR1 KGHDR, CDR2 SFDVKD.

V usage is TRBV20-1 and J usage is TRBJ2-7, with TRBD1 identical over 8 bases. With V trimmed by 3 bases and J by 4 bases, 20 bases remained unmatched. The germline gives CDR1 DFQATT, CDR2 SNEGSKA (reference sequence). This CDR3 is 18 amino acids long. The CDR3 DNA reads TGCAGTGCTAGGCTTACCTCCAGGGGGCCAGAATCTCCTTACGAGCAGTACTTC. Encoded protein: CSARLTSRGPESPYEQYF.

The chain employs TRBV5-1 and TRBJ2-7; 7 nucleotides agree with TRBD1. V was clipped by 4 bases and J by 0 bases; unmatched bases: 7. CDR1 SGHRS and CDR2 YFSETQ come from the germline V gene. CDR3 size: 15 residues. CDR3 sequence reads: CASSKVTGISYEQYF. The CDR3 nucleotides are TGCGCCAGCAGCAAAGTGACAGGGATCTCCTACGAGCAGTACTTC. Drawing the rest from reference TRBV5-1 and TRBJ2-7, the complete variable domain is KAGVTQTPRYLIKTRGQQVTLSCSPISGHRSVSWYQQTPGQGLQFLFEYFSETQRNKGNFPGRFSGRQFSNSRSEMNVSTLELGDSALYLCASSKVTGISYEQYFGPGTRLTVT.

CDR3 DNA: TGTGCCAGCAGACCCACAGGGGGCTCTGGAAACACCATATATTTT. Protein: CASRPTGGSGNTIYF. The rearrangement joins TRBV6-1 to TRBJ1-3, with 8 bases that match TRBD1. The CDR3 has 15 residues. The V and J ends lost 6 bases and 0 bases, in that order; junction bases with no gene match: 4. Per germline, CDR1 MNHNS and CDR2 SASEGT.

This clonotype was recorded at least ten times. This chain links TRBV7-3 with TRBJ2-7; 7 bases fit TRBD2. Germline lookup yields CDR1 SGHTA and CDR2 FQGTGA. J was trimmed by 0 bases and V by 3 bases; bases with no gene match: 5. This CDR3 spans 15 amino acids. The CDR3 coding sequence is TGTGCCAGCAGCTTTGCTAGCGGCAGCTCCTACGAGCAGTACTTC. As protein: CASSFASGSSYEQYF.

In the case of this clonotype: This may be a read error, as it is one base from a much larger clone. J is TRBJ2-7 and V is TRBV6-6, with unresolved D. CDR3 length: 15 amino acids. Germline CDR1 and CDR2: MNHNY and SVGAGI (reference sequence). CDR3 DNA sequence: TGTGCCGGCAGTTACTCGGCTGGCCCCACCTACGAGCAGTACTTC. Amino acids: CAGSYSAGPTYEQYF.

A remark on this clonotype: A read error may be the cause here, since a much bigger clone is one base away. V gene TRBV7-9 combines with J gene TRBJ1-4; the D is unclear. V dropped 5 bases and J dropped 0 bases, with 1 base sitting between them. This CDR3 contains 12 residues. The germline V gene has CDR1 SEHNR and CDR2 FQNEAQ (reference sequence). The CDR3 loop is CASSATNEKLFF. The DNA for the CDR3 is TGTGCCAGCAGCGCAACTAATGAAAAACTGTTTTTT.

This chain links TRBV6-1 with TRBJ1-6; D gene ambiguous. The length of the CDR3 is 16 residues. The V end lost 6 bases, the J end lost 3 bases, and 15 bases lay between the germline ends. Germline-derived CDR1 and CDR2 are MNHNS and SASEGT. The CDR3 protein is CASSQVAGYYNSPLHF. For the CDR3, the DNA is TGTGCCAGCAGCCAAGTCGCCGGCTACTATAATTCACCCCTCCACTTT.

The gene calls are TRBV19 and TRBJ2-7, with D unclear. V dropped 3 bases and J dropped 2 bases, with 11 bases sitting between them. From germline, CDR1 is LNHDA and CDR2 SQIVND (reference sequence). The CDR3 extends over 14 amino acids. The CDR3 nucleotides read TGTGCCAGTAGTATTCGGCAGGCACCCTACGAGCAGTACTTC. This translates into CASSIRQAPYEQYF.

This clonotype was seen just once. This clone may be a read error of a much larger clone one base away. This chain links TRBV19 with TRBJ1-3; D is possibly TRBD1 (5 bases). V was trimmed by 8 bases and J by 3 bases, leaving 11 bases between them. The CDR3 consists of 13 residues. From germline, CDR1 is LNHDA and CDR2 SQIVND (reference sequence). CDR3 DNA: TGTGCCAGTTCTGGGACGGTTGGAAACACCATATATTTT. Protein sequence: CASSGTVGNTIYF.

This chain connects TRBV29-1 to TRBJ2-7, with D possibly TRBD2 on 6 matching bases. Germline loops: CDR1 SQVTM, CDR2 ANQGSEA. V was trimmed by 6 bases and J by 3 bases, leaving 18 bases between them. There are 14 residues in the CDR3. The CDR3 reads CSVAYGTPNYEQYF. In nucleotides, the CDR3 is TGCAGCGTAGCCTACGGGACTCCCAACTACGAGCAGTACTTC.

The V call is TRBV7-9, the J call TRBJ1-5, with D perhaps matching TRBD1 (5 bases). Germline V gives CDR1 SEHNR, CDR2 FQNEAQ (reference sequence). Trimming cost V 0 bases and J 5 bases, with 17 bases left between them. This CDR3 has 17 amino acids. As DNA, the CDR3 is TGTGCCAGCAGCTTAGCCTCGGACACAGACCTGGATCAGCCCCAGCATTTT. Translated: CASSLASDTDLDQPQHF. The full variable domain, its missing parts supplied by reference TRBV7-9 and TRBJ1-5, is DTGVSQNPRHKITKRGQNVTFRCDPISEHNRLYWYRQTLGQGPEFLTYFQNEAQLEKSRLLSDRFSAERPKGSFSTLEIQRTEQGDSAMYLCASSLASDTDLDQPQHFGDGTRLSIL.

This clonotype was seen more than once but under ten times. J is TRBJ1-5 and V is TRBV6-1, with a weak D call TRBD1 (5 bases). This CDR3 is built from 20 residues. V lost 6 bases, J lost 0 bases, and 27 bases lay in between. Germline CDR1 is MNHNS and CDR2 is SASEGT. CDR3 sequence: CASRGVPKGLREDSNQPQHF. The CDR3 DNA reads TGTGCCAGCAGAGGGGTACCTAAAGGCCTCAGGGAAGATAGCAATCAGCCCCAGCATTTT.

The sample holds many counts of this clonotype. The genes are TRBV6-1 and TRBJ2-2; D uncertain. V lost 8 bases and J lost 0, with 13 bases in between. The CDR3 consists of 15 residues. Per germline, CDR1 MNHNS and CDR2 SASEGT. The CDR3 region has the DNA TGTGCCAGCGCACCTGAGGCACCGAACACCGGGGAGCTGTTTTTT. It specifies CASAPEAPNTGELFF.

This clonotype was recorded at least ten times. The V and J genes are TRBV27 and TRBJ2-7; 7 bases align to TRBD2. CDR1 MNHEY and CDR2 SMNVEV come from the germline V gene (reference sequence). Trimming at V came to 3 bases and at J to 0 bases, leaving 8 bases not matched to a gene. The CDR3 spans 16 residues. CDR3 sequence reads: CASSLVAGLSSYEQYF. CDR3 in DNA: TGTGCCAGCAGTTTGGTAGCGGGCCTGAGCTCCTACGAGCAGTACTTC.

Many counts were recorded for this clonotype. The CDR3 coding sequence is TGTGCCACCAGTTCCCCCGGGACAGGGGTTGGTGGCTACACCTTC. Translated, it gives CATSSPGTGVGGYTF. The rearrangement links TRBV24-1 to TRBJ1-2; 10 positions match TRBD1. V dropped 6 bases and J dropped 7; count of bases not matched to a gene: 10. From germline, CDR1 is KGHDR and CDR2 SFDVKD. This CDR3 has 15 amino acids.